The sequence of this TCR beta chain was determined in a study of beta chain features in type 1 diabetes. Regarding the study as a whole: Over-representation of high TCR-expressing cells was a possible consequence of cDNA sequencing.

The sequenced template was cDNA made from the entire isolated RNA. Sequencing was performed with immunoSEQ multiplex PCR; in TCRdb, only in-frame clones are kept and a portion is missing. The sample carries nearly 350,000 clones, less than 10% recorded once. Germline assignment: CDR1 SGHTS and CDR2 YDEGEE. The ends were cut back, 6 bases at V and 3 bases at J, with 12 bases in the middle. CDR3 length equals 13 residues. On this clone itself: Its cognate antigen is unknown.

Sequencing input: central memory CD4+ T cells from blood. This TCR came from a woman between 18 and 29 years old in good health. The chain has TRBV5-8 and TRBJ2-5; D not resolved. The chain's CDR3 is CASTREVKETQYF. For the CDR3, the DNA is TGTGCCAGCACCCGAGAGGTTAAAGAGACCCAGTACTTC.